This T cell receptor beta chain appears in the sequencing data of a study of CD8 T cells in ankylosing spondylitis. General study points: Ankylosing spondylitis blood seemed to carry a telltale TCR beta motif made of roughly 8 highly homologous variants. Significantly higher representation of disease-linked clones was reported for matched ankylosing spondylitis synovial fluid.

TCRdb re-derived calls from the 5' RACE reads in MiXCR, one entry per CDR3 protein. The top ten hold about an eighth of the sample, which has about 360,000 distinct CDR3 sequences, around 20% seen once. This clonotype was seen a handful of times. The antigen remains undetermined. Sequencing was carried out using blood, either unsorted or a sorted T cell fraction (not recorded which). The source is a male donor with ankylosing spondylitis or in good health (not recorded which).

The CDR3 DNA reads as TGTGCCAGCAGCGAGCAGGGGGATGAGACCCAGTACTTC. As protein: CASSEQGDETQYF. The chain uses TRBV7-9 and TRBJ2-5; 7 nucleotides line up with TRBD1. CDR1 is SEHNR, CDR2 FQNEAQ, per germline (reference sequence). This CDR3 has 13 amino acids. J gave up 5 bases and V 5 bases, and 5 bases lay outside the gene matches.